Sequencing of this TCR beta chain was carried out in a study of cytomegalovirus exposure and HLA in healthy donors. This PCR relied on a set of 60 Vbeta primers and 13 Jbeta primers. The table came from immunoSEQ multiplex PCR; TCRdb's copy has only in-frame clones and leaves some out. The table has around 150,000 clones, 80% seen once. Per the germline V gene, CDR1 is SGHRS and CDR2 is YFSETQ. The CDR3 consists of 15 residues. Trimming took off 0 bases at V and 3 bases at J, with 10 bases between the two ends. The clonotype was recovered from a man between 18 and 35 years old in good health and CMV-seropositive. V and J are TRBV5-1 and TRBJ2-4; tentatively, D is TRBD1 (6 bases). Sequencing was carried out using PBMCs. The CDR3 is CASSLDRVGKNIQYF. The CDR3, as DNA: TGCGCCAGCAGCTTGGACAGGGTAGGCAAAAACATTCAGTACTTC.